The present T cell receptor beta chain was sequenced within a study of graft-versus-host responses after intestinal transplantation. The authors plated roughly 200,000 CFSE-labeled responder cells with roughly 200,000 irradiated, violet-dye-labeled stimulator cells. Measured with immunoSEQ multiplex PCR; TCRdb has only the in-frame clones, and not every one. The top ten hold approximately 7% of the sample, which has 1,500 to 2,000 clones, roughly 60% seen once. The study's findings and limits: Present in recipient marrow, GvH clones included some that appeared first in ileum or blood.

The length of the CDR3 is 13 residues. Trimming stripped 3 bases from V and 7 bases from J, with 13 bases between. Germline CDR1 is SQVTM and CDR2 is ANQGSEA. This chain joins TRBV29-1 and TRBJ1-5; D unresolved. This clonotype was obtained from a human patient who was an organ donor for intestinal transplantation. The material was alloreactive CD8+ T cells from a mixed lymphocyte reaction culture, obtained before transplantation. This sample's subset: CFSE-low proliferating T cells sorted from roughly six-day pre-transplant mixed lymphocyte reaction (GvH or HvG direction). The CDR3 region has the DNA TGCAGCGTTGAGTCCGGGGTAGGCCAGCCCCAGCATTTT. The encoded protein is CSVESGVGQPQHF.